These 32 T cell receptor beta chains were all obtained from the same sample, sequenced in a study of T cell responses to AZD1222 COVID-19 vaccine. The repertoire was sequenced with immunoSEQ multiplex PCR; TCRdb's copy has only in-frame clones and lacks some. The sample has roughly 130,000 clones; roughly nine tenths are singletons. This sample comprised peripheral blood, obtained on day 0 of AZD1222 vaccination. The receptors were gathered from an adult in good health.

The gene calls are TRBV18 and TRBJ2-5, with D unclear. Trimming pared 4 bases from V and 0 bases from J, leaving 9 bases between. The germline V gene encodes CDR1 KGHSH and CDR2 LQKENI. The CDR3 is 14 amino acids. The CDR3 protein is CASSLRPNQETQYF. DNA for the CDR3: TGTGCCAGCTCACTGCGGCCAAACCAAGAGACCCAGTACTTC.

The gene calls are TRBV5-1 and TRBJ2-3; TRBD2 aligns across 7 bases. Trimming removed 0 bases from V and 5 bases from J; junction bases left unmatched: 9. This CDR3 comprises 16 residues. In germline, CDR1 is SGHRS, CDR2 YFSETQ. Here the CDR3 reads CASSLELARDRDTQYF. CDR3 bases: TGCGCCAGCAGCTTGGAACTAGCGCGGGACCGAGATACGCAGTATTTT.

J is TRBJ1-5 and V is TRBV6-5; 7 nucleotides agree with TRBD1. V lost 6 bases to trimming and J lost 5 bases; unmatched junction nucleotides: 1. The CDR3 is 12 residues long. Per germline, CDR1 MNHEY and CDR2 SVGAGI. The CDR3 coding sequence is TGTGCCAGCAGCACAGGGGATCAGCCCCAGCATTTT. It translates to CASSTGDQPQHF.

This rearrangement joins TRBV6-2 or TRBV6-3 to TRBJ2-5; 8 bases are a match to TRBD2. V was clipped by 6 bases and J by 4 bases; unmatched bases: 7. There are 14 residues in the CDR3. Germline V gives CDR1 MNHEY, CDR2 SVGEGT. In nucleotides, the CDR3 is TGTGCCAGCAGCCCGGGGGGGTCAGGAGAGACCCAGTACTTC. Translating gives CASSPGGSGETQYF.

The chain links TRBV4-3 to TRBJ1-4; 9 bases fit TRBD1. Unmatched junction bases numbered 10, after V lost 3 bases and J lost 8 bases. CDR3 length equals 16 residues. Germline V gene sequence: CDR1 LGHNA, CDR2 YSLEER. The CDR3 is CASSQDPGQGSEKLFF. In DNA form, the CDR3 reads TGCGCCAGCAGCCAGGATCCGGGACAGGGTTCGGAAAAACTGTTTTTT.

This sequence joins TRBV6-1 and TRBJ2-1; possible D gene TRBD1, 6 bases. The CDR3 runs to 13 residues. CDR1 and CDR2 from the germline V gene are MNHNS and SASEGT. V was cut by 1 base and J by 9 bases, with 10 bases left in between. CDR3 loop: CASSEVVQGEQFF. The CDR3 DNA follows: TGTGCCAGCAGTGAAGTCGTACAGGGTGAGCAGTTCTTC.

The gene calls are TRBV30 and TRBJ1-5, with a weak D call TRBD1 (5 bases). Trimming pared 7 bases from V and 5 bases from J, leaving 15 bases between. Per germline, CDR1 GTSNPN and CDR2 SVGIG (reference sequence). The CDR3 is made up of 13 amino acids. CDR3 loop: CASSGGEHQPQHF. In DNA form, the CDR3 reads TGTGCCTCCTCGGGGGGGGAGCATCAGCCCCAGCATTTT.

The chain carries TRBV7-9 and TRBJ2-3; possibly TRBD1 for D (5 bases). Germline values: CDR1 SEHNR, CDR2 FQNEAQ (reference sequence). The CDR3 totals 14 residues. V lost 5 bases, J lost 0 bases, and 9 bases lay in between. Here the CDR3 reads CASSATASTDTQYF. CDR3 bases: TGTGCCAGCAGCGCGACAGCTAGCACAGATACGCAGTATTTT. The full variable domain, its missing parts supplied by reference TRBV7-9 and TRBJ2-3, is DTGVSQNPRHKITKRGQNVTFRCDPISEHNRLYWYRQTLGQGPEFLTYFQNEAQLEKSRLLSDRFSAERPKGSFSTLEIQRTEQGDSAMYLCASSATASTDTQYFGPGTRLTVL.

V usage is TRBV5-1 and J usage is TRBJ2-2; 11 bases map to TRBD1. This CDR3 has 18 residues. V lost 4 bases and J lost 6; bases outside the gene matches: 14. The germline CDR1 and CDR2 sequences are SGHRS and YFSETQ. DNA for the CDR3: TGCGCCAGCAGCATAAACCCTACGGGACAGGGGGTCCCCGGGGAGCTGTTTTTT. Translating it yields CASSINPTGQGVPGELFF. Supplemented by reference TRBV5-1 and TRBJ2-2, the full variable domain reads KAGVTQTPRYLIKTRGQQVTLSCSPISGHRSVSWYQQTPGQGLQFLFEYFSETQRNKGNFPGRFSGRQFSNSRSEMNVSTLELGDSALYLCASSINPTGQGVPGELFFGEGSRLTVL.

This clone was seen only a few times. The chain carries TRBV11-2 and TRBJ1-2; 10 bases are shared with TRBD1. V was pared by 4 bases and J by 1 base, with 3 bases of the junction left unmatched. The CDR3 loop spans 15 amino acids. Germline V gene data show CDR1 as SGHAT and CDR2 as FQNNGV. Here the CDR3 reads CASSWDRGLNYGYTF. The CDR3 DNA follows: TGTGCCAGCAGCTGGGACAGGGGACTTAACTATGGCTACACCTTC.

The gene calls are TRBV5-1 and TRBJ2-1; D is possibly TRBD1 (7 bases). CDR1 is SGHRS and CDR2 is YFSETQ in the germline V gene. CDR3 length: 13 residues. Trimming removed 5 bases at V and 7 bases at J, with 13 bases between. For the CDR3, the DNA is TGCGCCAGCAGGCCAGGGGGGCAGAATGAGCAGTTCTTC. Amino acid sequence: CASRPGGQNEQFF.

V is TRBV25-1 and J is TRBJ2-1; 8 bases line up with TRBD2. Germline V gene data show CDR1 as MGHDK and CDR2 as SYGVNS. With 7 bases clipped from V and 1 base from J, the junction kept 12 bases outside the gene matches. This CDR3 region has 17 residues. Written as DNA, the CDR3 is TGTGCCAGCACTCCCTCGGCGGGGGGTGTGTCCTACAATGAGCAGTTCTTC. This codes for CASTPSAGGVSYNEQFF.

The rearrangement links TRBV7-2 to TRBJ2-1; TRBD1 aligns across 7 bases. Germline assignment: CDR1 SGHTA and CDR2 FQGNSA. V shed 2 bases and J 4 bases; nucleotides not matched to a gene: 5. There are 15 residues in the CDR3. The CDR3 protein is CASSLYGTAYNEQFF. Here the CDR3 DNA reads TGTGCCAGCAGCTTATACGGGACAGCGTACAATGAGCAGTTCTTC.

The chain is built from TRBV27 and TRBJ1-1, with D maybe TRBD1 (6 bases). The V end was cut by 2 bases, the J end by 4 bases, with 11 bases between. CDR3 size: 14 residues. From germline, CDR1 is MNHEY and CDR2 SMNVEV (reference sequence). The CDR3, as DNA: TGTGCCAGCAGTTTACTGGGGGCGAGCACTGAAGCTTTCTTT. Protein: CASSLLGASTEAFF.

This rearrangement joins TRBV7-3 to TRBJ2-5, with 15 bases that match TRBD2. Germline V lookup: CDR1 SGHTA, CDR2 FQGTGA. Unmatched junction bases numbered 14, after V lost 5 bases and J lost 4 bases. This CDR3 has 19 residues. CDR3 DNA sequence: TGTGCCAGCAGCCCAGGACTAGCGGGGGGGCGCGTGTTTTCAGAGACCCAGTACTTC. It yields the protein CASSPGLAGGRVFSETQYF.

This chain uses TRBV4-2 with TRBJ1-3; tentative D call: TRBD1 (5 bases). The CDR3 extends over 15 amino acids. The germline gives CDR1 LGHNA, CDR2 YNFKEQ. V was clipped by 6 bases and J by 0 bases, with 12 bases between them. CDR3 nucleotide sequence: TGTGCCAGCAGACAGGCCCTTCACTCTGGAAACACCATATATTTT. Its protein product is CASRQALHSGNTIYF.

The V call is TRBV5-5, the J call TRBJ2-7; D unresolved. Trimming shortened V by 4 bases and J by 0 bases, and 2 bases separated the two germline ends. The CDR3 sequence is 11 residues long. Germline values: CDR1 SGHKS, CDR2 YYEKEE (reference sequence). CDR3 in DNA: TGTGCCAGCAGCCACTCCTACGAGCAGTACTTC. Translated: CASSHSYEQYF.

CDR3 region: CASSQDVGQGMVGTQYF. In DNA form, the CDR3 reads TGTGCCAGCAGCCAAGATGTGGGACAGGGGATGGTCGGGACCCAGTACTTC. This chain links TRBV3-1 (or the pseudogene TRBV3-2) with TRBJ2-5, with 10 positions matching TRBD1. The V segment lost 0 bases and the J segment 7 bases; nucleotides outside the gene matches: 11. This CDR3 has 17 amino acids. Germline values: CDR1 LGHDT, CDR2 YNNKEL (reference sequence).

This chain joins TRBV7-6 and TRBJ2-7; TRBD1 aligns across 12 bases. CDR1 is SGHVS, CDR2 FNYEAQ, per germline. The CDR3 is 15 residues long. V dropped 5 bases and J dropped 2; count of bases not matched to a gene: 4. The CDR3 DNA reads TGTGCCAGCAGCCCTGGGACAGGGGGCGCCTACGAGCAGTACTTC. Translation: CASSPGTGGAYEQYF. The full variable domain, rest sourced from reference TRBV7-6 and TRBJ2-7, is GAGVSQSPRYKVTKRGQDVALRCDPISGHVSLYWYRQALGQGPEFLTYFNYEAQQDKSGLPNDRFSAERPEGSISTLTIQRTEQRDSAMYRCASSPGTGGAYEQYFGPGTRLTVT.

The rearrangement joins TRBV7-3 to TRBJ1-5; possible D gene TRBD1, 6 bases. This CDR3 spans 15 amino acids. CDR1 and CDR2 from the germline V gene are SGHTA and FQGTGA. V gave up 5 bases and J gave up 0 bases, with 11 bases separating them. The CDR3 is CASSPGQISNQPQHF. DNA of the CDR3: TGTGCCAGCAGCCCGGGACAAATTAGCAATCAGCCCCAGCATTTT.

This CDR3 reads CSAQTSGGANEQFF. CDR3 DNA: TGCAGCGCCCAGACTAGCGGGGGGGCGAATGAGCAGTTCTTC. The rearrangement uses TRBV29-1 and TRBJ2-1, with 14 bases aligning to TRBD2. The V gene's germline CDR1 is SQVTM and CDR2 ANQGSEA. The CDR3 has 14 residues. Trimming at V came to 7 bases and at J to 7 bases, leaving 6 bases not matched to a gene.

The gene calls are TRBV11-1 and TRBJ1-1, with 11 bases aligning to TRBD1. This CDR3 spans 14 amino acids. Per germline, CDR1 SGHAT and CDR2 FQDESV (reference sequence). V lost 5 bases, J lost 4 bases, and 3 bases stayed unmatched. CDR3 in DNA: TGTGCCAGCAGCAGAGGGACAGGGGGCACTGAAGCTTTCTTT. Protein product: CASSRGTGGTEAFF.

The CDR3 sequence: CASSLAATVTSADTQYF. CDR3 nucleotides: TGTGCCAGCAGCTTAGCGGCTACGGTGACTAGCGCAGATACGCAGTATTTT. The chain recombines TRBV7-9 with TRBJ2-3; 8 nucleotides agree with TRBD2. This CDR3 spans 17 amino acids. Germline assignment: CDR1 SEHNR and CDR2 FQNEAQ (reference sequence). V gave up 0 bases and J gave up 4 bases; unmatched junction bases: 9.

The chain employs TRBV7-9 and TRBJ1-4, with D maybe TRBD1 (5 bases). In germline, CDR1 is SEHNR, CDR2 FQNEAQ (reference sequence). V dropped 7 bases and J dropped 6 bases, with 18 bases sitting between them. This CDR3 is 15 amino acids long. CDR3 in DNA: TGTGCCAGCACCTCCTCCGGCAGGGTCGATGAAAAACTGTTTTTT. This codes for CASTSSGRVDEKLFF.

As DNA, the CDR3 is TGTGCCAGCAGCTTGTCGGCACCCTACGAGCAGTACTTC. Protein sequence: CASSLSAPYEQYF. The chain has TRBV5-6 and TRBJ2-7; unclear D gene. This CDR3 contains 13 residues. Germline CDR1 is SGHDT and CDR2 is YYEEEE. V was clipped by 1 base and J by 2 bases, with 7 bases between them.

V is TRBV9 and J is TRBJ2-1; a possible D gene is TRBD2 (7 bases). The CDR3 has 15 amino acids. The germline V gene encodes CDR1 SGDLS and CDR2 YYNGEE. V was cut by 5 bases and J by 9 bases, with 21 bases left in between. CDR3 amino acids: CASSGGGPLIGEQFF. Here the CDR3 DNA reads TGTGCCAGCAGTGGGGGGGGGCCACTGATTGGTGAGCAGTTCTTC.

With respect to this clone: Germline is not matched at one junction end, which may reflect a read error. The CDR3, as DNA: TGTGCCAGCAGCCCTTACAGTTCTGAAAACACCATATATTTT. This translates into CASSPYSSENTIYF. The gene calls are TRBV11-2 and TRBJ1-3; unclear D gene. This CDR3 region has 14 residues. Per germline, CDR1 SGHAT and CDR2 FQNNGV.

The J gene is TRBJ1-2, the V gene TRBV10-3; D may be TRBD1 (6 bases). Germline lookup yields CDR1 ENHRY and CDR2 SYGVKD. This CDR3 contains 14 residues. Trimming took off 2 bases at V and 3 bases at J, with 10 bases between the two ends. The CDR3 DNA is TGTGCCATCAGTGAGGGGGGCGGTGACTATGGCTACACCTTC. As protein: CAISEGGGDYGYTF.

The V gene is TRBV23-1, the J gene TRBJ2-1; D unresolved. TRBV23-1 is filed as an ORF, its function uncertain. The V end lost 6 bases, the J end lost 6 bases, and 9 bases lay between the germline ends. This CDR3 is 12 amino acids long. CDR3 loop: CASSLHSNEQFF. In nucleotides, the CDR3 is TGCGCCAGCAGCCTTCACAGCAATGAGCAGTTCTTC.

The chain recombines TRBV28 with TRBJ2-1; D perhaps matches TRBD1 (5 bases). This CDR3 is built from 11 residues. Per the germline V gene, CDR1 is MDHEN and CDR2 is SYDVKM. V dropped 6 bases and J dropped 10 bases, with 10 bases sitting between them. Here the CDR3 reads CASSRRTEQFF. The CDR3 DNA reads as TGTGCCAGCAGCCGACGGACAGAGCAGTTCTTC. Variable domain in full (rest from reference TRBV28 and TRBJ2-1): DVKVTQSSRYLVKRTGEKVFLECVQDMDHENMFWYRQDPGLGLRLIYFSYDVKMKEKGDIPEGYSVSREKKERFSLILESASTNQTSMYLCASSRRTEQFFGPGTRLTVL.

The CDR3 here is CAISESGMRVMNTEAFF. CDR3 bases: TGTGCCATCAGTGAGTCAGGGATGAGAGTCATGAACACTGAAGCTTTCTTT. The genes are TRBV10-3 and TRBJ1-1; D is ambiguous. The CDR3 loop spans 17 amino acids. The V end lost 0 bases, the J end lost 0 bases, and 14 bases lay between the germline ends. Germline CDR1 and CDR2: ENHRY and SYGVKD.

The V and J genes are TRBV3-1 (or the pseudogene TRBV3-2) and TRBJ2-7, with 11 bases lining up with TRBD1. V was clipped by 1 base and J by 7 bases; unmatched bases: 9. This CDR3 region has 16 residues. Germline loops: CDR1 LGHDT, CDR2 YNNKEL (reference sequence). Written as DNA, the CDR3 is TGTGCCAGCAGCCAAGTGGGCGGGACAGGGGGGAGAGAGCAGTACTTC. This gives the protein CASSQVGGTGGREQYF.